This TCR beta chain emerged from a study of T cell responses to AZD1222 COVID-19 vaccine. The wider study: Both about-4-week and about-12-week second-dose recipients were combined. Findings and limits, study-wide: Recipients of AZD1222 seropositive at baseline numbered only 5 to 7. CD4 TCRs associated with vaccination spanned spike, dominating at 160-218 and 743-854.

Sequencing used immunoSEQ multiplex PCR; TCRdb keeps in-frame clones, though not all of them. The top ten clones hold less than 15% of a sample with 75,000 to 95,000 clones, 70% to 90% of them seen once. Worth noting for this clone: Its antigen is unknown.

Germline loops: CDR1 SGHRS, CDR2 YFSETQ. Trimming at V came to 4 bases and at J to 4 bases, leaving 7 bases not matched to a gene. The CDR3 totals 15 residues. Specimen: peripheral blood, collected on day 0 of AZD1222 vaccination. V and J are TRBV5-1 and TRBJ2-5, with 10 bases that match TRBD1. The receptor comes from an adult in good health. The CDR3 nucleotides are TGCGCCAGCAGCGGGGGACAGGGGCCAGTAGAGACCCAGTACTTC. Translation gives CASSGGQGPVETQYF.